A selection of T cell receptor beta chains follows, all from one sample in a study of shared clonotypes between healthy human individuals. Clones were sequenced by immunoSEQ multiplex PCR, and TCRdb holds only the in-frame ones, with some missing. The table has 2 million to 2.5 million clones, 95% seen once. What was sequenced was naive CD4+ T cells sorted from blood. These receptors originate from a man younger than 35 in good health. Both conserved end residues are part of each CDR3. A D gene is named only where the DNA matches it firmly. Size values are once, few and many counts, or a class for expanded clones, and some rows have none.

J: TRBJ2-7
length: 15
size: NA
D: NA
V: TRBV19
CDR3: CASSRPGLGSYEQYF
DNA: TGTGCCAGTAGTCGCCCAGGGTTGGGCTCCTACGAGCAGTACTTC

J: TRBJ1-3
length: 15
size: NA
D: NA
V: TRBV6-5
CDR3: CASSYMAASGNTIYF
DNA: TGTGCCAGCAGTTACATGGCGGCCTCTGGAAACACCATATATTTT

J: TRBJ1-2
length: 12
size: NA
D: TRBD1
V: TRBV6-1
CDR3: CASSKTGYGYTF
DNA: TGTGCCAGCAGTAAGACAGGGTATGGCTACACCTTC

J: TRBJ2-7
length: 15
size: NA
D: NA
V: TRBV27
CDR3: CASRPRQGLSYEQYF
DNA: TGTGCCAGCAGACCCCGACAGGGACTCTCCTACGAGCAGTACTTC

J: TRBJ1-1
length: 15
size: NA
D: NA
V: TRBV6-5
CDR3: CASSYSTLDNTEAFF
DNA: TGTGCCAGCAGTTACTCCACCCTCGACAACACTGAAGCTTTCTTT

J: TRBJ2-1
length: 17
size: NA
D: TRBD2
V: TRBV7-9
CDR3: CASSLAGGDSSYNEQFF
DNA: TGTGCCAGCAGTCTGGCGGGAGGGGACAGCTCCTACAATGAGCAGTTCTTC

J: TRBJ2-2
length: 16
size: NA
D: NA
V: TRBV4-3
CDR3: CASSQEYQGFDGELFF
DNA: TGCGCCAGCAGCCAAGAATACCAGGGTTTTGACGGGGAGCTGTTTTTT

J: TRBJ1-1
length: 14
size: NA
D: TRBD1
V: TRBV2
CDR3: CASSLTGGNTEAFF
DNA: TGTGCCAGCAGTCTGACAGGGGGAAACACTGAAGCTTTCTTT

J: TRBJ2-7
length: 12
size: NA
D: NA
V: TRBV6-1
CDR3: CASSEQGPEQYF
DNA: TGTGCCAGCAGTGAACAGGGCCCCGAGCAGTACTTC

J: TRBJ1-4
length: 16
size: once
D: NA
V: TRBV5-1
CDR3: CASSLEGTTTNEKLFF
DNA: TGCGCCAGCAGCCTAGAGGGGACAACAACTAATGAAAAACTGTTTTTT

J: TRBJ1-5
length: 18
size: NA
D: NA
V: TRBV6-1
CDR3: CASSEDVVHPTLGQPQHF
DNA: TGTGCCAGCAGTGAAGACGTAGTTCATCCGACCCTCGGTCAGCCCCAGCATTTT

J: TRBJ2-1
length: 13
size: NA
D: NA
V: TRBV11-2
CDR3: CASSHGGDNEQFF
DNA: TGTGCCAGCAGTCACGGGGGAGACAATGAGCAGTTCTTC

J: TRBJ2-2
length: 14
size: many
D: NA
V: TRBV11-2
CDR3: CASRQRVHTGELFF
DNA: TGTGCCAGCAGGCAGAGGGTTCACACCGGGGAGCTGTTTTTT

J: TRBJ2-3
length: 16
size: NA
D: NA
V: TRBV5-1
CDR3: CASSSPNGGETDTQYF
DNA: TGCGCCAGCAGCTCGCCGAACGGGGGCGAGACAGATACGCAGTATTTT

J: TRBJ2-1
length: 16
size: NA
D: NA
V: TRBV4-1
CDR3: CASSQGWGLSYNEQFF
DNA: TGCGCCAGCAGCCAAGGGTGGGGACTGTCCTACAATGAGCAGTTCTTC

J: TRBJ2-7
length: 16
size: NA
D: TRBD1
V: TRBV7-9
CDR3: CASSLAGPTGDYEQYF
DNA: TGTGCCAGCAGCTTAGCTGGACCGACAGGGGACTACGAGCAGTACTTC

J: TRBJ2-7
length: 16
size: NA
D: NA
V: TRBV18
CDR3: CASPPNRWQSSYEQYF
DNA: TGTGCCAGCCCACCAAACCGGTGGCAAAGCTCCTACGAGCAGTACTTC

J: TRBJ2-7
length: 15
size: NA
D: NA
V: TRBV18
CDR3: CASSPASVSDYEQYF
DNA: TGTGCCAGCTCGCCCGCGAGTGTGTCTGACTACGAGCAGTACTTC

J: TRBJ1-2
length: 12
size: NA
D: NA
V: TRBV30
CDR3: CAHGPRTRGYTF
DNA: TGTGCCCATGGGCCTCGTACACGTGGCTACACCTTC

J: TRBJ2-3
length: 16
size: NA
D: NA
V: TRBV9
CDR3: CASSVASGGQKDTQYF
DNA: TGTGCCAGCAGCGTAGCATCCGGGGGGCAAAAAGATACGCAGTATTTT

J: TRBJ2-1
length: 13
size: NA
D: NA
V: TRBV6-1
CDR3: CASSRSSYNEQFF
DNA: TGTGCCAGCAGTCGGAGCTCCTACAATGAGCAGTTCTTC

J: TRBJ1-6
length: 14
size: NA
D: TRBD1
V: TRBV25-1
CDR3: CASSEGQGGSPLHF
DNA: TGTGCCAGCAGTGAAGGACAGGGCGGGTCACCCCTCCACTTT

J: TRBJ2-7
length: 14
size: NA
D: TRBD2
V: TRBV7-7
CDR3: CASSPTSGAYEQYF
DNA: TGTGCTAGCAGCCCGACTAGCGGGGCCTACGAGCAGTACTTC

J: TRBJ2-7
length: 13
size: NA
D: NA
V: TRBV2
CDR3: CASSMEYSYEQYF
DNA: TGTGCCAGCAGCATGGAATACAGCTACGAGCAGTACTTC

J: TRBJ1-5
length: 14
size: NA
D: NA
V: TRBV19
CDR3: CASSIQGNNQPQHF
DNA: TGTGCCAGTAGTATACAGGGAAACAATCAGCCCCAGCATTTT

J: TRBJ2-1
length: 13
size: once
D: NA
V: TRBV11-3
CDR3: CASSSGHPGEQFF
DNA: TGTGCCAGCAGCTCTGGCCACCCCGGTGAGCAGTTCTTC

J: TRBJ1-1
length: 18
size: NA
D: NA
V: TRBV5-6
CDR3: CASSYLRGKTALNTEAFF
DNA: TGTGCCAGCAGCTACCTCCGGGGGAAGACAGCGCTGAACACTGAAGCTTTCTTT

J: TRBJ2-3
length: 13
size: NA
D: NA
V: TRBV9
CDR3: CASRAGATDTQYF
DNA: TGTGCCAGCAGGGCGGGGGCCACAGATACGCAGTATTTT

J: TRBJ2-5
length: 15
size: NA
D: TRBD1
V: TRBV7-9
CDR3: CASSLFKQGVETQYF
DNA: TGTGCCAGCAGCTTATTTAAACAGGGGGTCGAGACCCAGTACTTC

J: TRBJ1-2
length: 13
size: NA
D: NA
V: TRBV2
CDR3: CASSDGADYGYTF
DNA: TGTGCCAGCAGTGATGGGGCAGACTATGGCTACACCTTC

J: TRBJ2-7
length: 16
size: NA
D: NA
V: TRBV13
CDR3: CASSLAGRQASYEQYF
DNA: TGTGCCAGCAGCTTAGCTGGGCGGCAGGCCTCCTACGAGCAGTACTTC

J: TRBJ1-5
length: 13
size: NA
D: NA
V: TRBV12-5
CDR3: CASGAVGNQPQHF
DNA: TGTGCTAGTGGTGCTGTGGGAAATCAGCCCCAGCATTTT

J: TRBJ1-5
length: 18
size: NA
D: NA
V: TRBV6-1
CDR3: CASSERSGTSYSNQPQHF
DNA: TGTGCCAGCAGTGAACGGTCCGGGACATCTTATAGCAATCAGCCCCAGCATTTT

J: TRBJ1-6
length: 12
size: NA
D: NA
V: TRBV2
CDR3: CASSPDLSPLHF
DNA: TGTGCCAGCAGTCCCGATCTTTCACCCCTCCACTTT

J: TRBJ1-1
length: 15
size: few
D: TRBD1
V: TRBV7-2
CDR3: CASSMGATGNPEAFF
DNA: TGTGCCAGCAGCATGGGCGCGACAGGGAACCCTGAAGCTTTCTTT

J: TRBJ2-7
length: 13
size: NA
D: NA
V: TRBV7-9
CDR3: CASSLFGQHEQYF
DNA: TGTGCCAGCAGCTTGTTCGGGCAGCACGAGCAGTACTTC

J: TRBJ2-2
length: 15
size: NA
D: NA
V: TRBV5-1
CDR3: CASSLAAGGTGELFF
DNA: TGCGCCAGCAGCTTGGCAGCCGGGGGCACCGGGGAGCTGTTTTTT

J: TRBJ2-7
length: 14
size: NA
D: TRBD1
V: TRBV10-1
CDR3: CASSLGQGSYEQYF
DNA: TGCGCCAGCAGTTTGGGACAGGGCTCCTACGAGCAGTACTTC

J: TRBJ2-3
length: 14
size: NA
D: TRBD2
V: TRBV9
CDR3: CASSALAGEGTQYF
DNA: TGTGCCAGCAGCGCCCTAGCGGGGGAGGGTACGCAGTATTTT

J: TRBJ1-2
length: 13
size: NA
D: NA
V: TRBV30
CDR3: CAGTSPVGYGYTF
DNA: TGTGCCGGGACCTCCCCGGTGGGCTATGGCTACACCTTC

J: TRBJ1-2
length: 13
size: NA
D: TRBD1
V: TRBV5-1
CDR3: CASSAADRNGYTF
DNA: TGCGCCAGCAGCGCCGCGGACAGGAATGGCTACACCTTC

J: TRBJ1-1
length: 13
size: NA
D: NA
V: TRBV28
CDR3: CASSLVGWSEAFF
DNA: TGTGCCAGCAGTTTAGTGGGATGGTCTGAAGCTTTCTTT

J: TRBJ1-2
length: 13
size: NA
D: NA
V: TRBV9
CDR3: CASSVGKGYGYTF
DNA: TGTGCCAGCAGCGTAGGTAAAGGTTATGGCTACACCTTC

J: TRBJ2-7
length: 13
size: NA
D: TRBD2
V: TRBV11-2
CDR3: CASSRDYLNEQYF
DNA: TGTGCCAGCAGCAGGGACTATCTTAACGAGCAGTACTTC

J: TRBJ2-7
length: 13
size: NA
D: TRBD1
V: TRBV10-3
CDR3: CAISGQDTYEQYF
DNA: TGTGCCATCTCCGGACAGGATACCTACGAGCAGTACTTC

J: TRBJ2-2
length: 16
size: NA
D: TRBD2
V: TRBV7-2
CDR3: CASSPGLAIRTGELFF
DNA: TGTGCCAGCAGCCCCGGACTAGCGATACGCACCGGGGAGCTGTTTTTT

J: TRBJ2-2
length: 15
size: NA
D: TRBD2
V: TRBV30
CDR3: CAWSGSGSFTGELFF
DNA: TGTGCCTGGAGTGGGAGCGGGAGTTTCACCGGGGAGCTGTTTTTT

J: TRBJ1-3
length: 15
size: once
D: TRBD1
V: TRBV6-5
CDR3: CASSGDRTIGNTIYF
DNA: TGTGCCAGCAGTGGGGACAGGACGATTGGAAACACCATATATTTT

J: TRBJ1-1
length: 13
size: NA
D: NA
V: TRBV2
CDR3: CASSREGRAEAFF
DNA: TGTGCCAGCAGTCGGGAGGGGCGGGCTGAAGCTTTCTTT

J: TRBJ1-6
length: 14
size: NA
D: TRBD1
V: TRBV28
CDR3: CASSPGTVNSPLHF
DNA: TGTGCCAGCAGTCCAGGGACAGTTAATTCACCCCTCCACTTT

J: TRBJ1-3
length: 13
size: NA
D: NA
V: TRBV2
CDR3: CASGVISGNTIYF
DNA: TGTGCCAGCGGGGTAATCTCTGGAAACACCATATATTTT

J: TRBJ1-2
length: 11
size: NA
D: NA
V: TRBV5-1
CDR3: CASSLGYGYTF
DNA: TGCGCCAGCAGCTTGGGCTATGGCTACACCTTC

J: TRBJ2-3
length: 14
size: NA
D: NA
V: TRBV10-3
CDR3: CAISRDFGTDTQYF
DNA: TGTGCCATCAGCCGGGACTTTGGCACAGATACGCAGTATTTT

J: TRBJ2-7
length: 13
size: NA
D: NA
V: TRBV27
CDR3: CASSGDRGYEQYF
DNA: TGTGCCAGCAGCGGTGACAGAGGCTACGAGCAGTACTTC

J: TRBJ1-5
length: 13
size: many
D: NA
V: TRBV7-9
CDR3: CASSPRGGSTQHF
DNA: TGTGCCAGCAGCCCGAGGGGCGGATCGACCCAGCATTTT